This entry lists 19 T cell receptor beta chains sequenced from one sample in a study of blood T cell repertoires in COVID-19. TCRdb keeps only in-frame clones here, not all; method: immunoSEQ multiplex PCR. The sample carries hundreds of thousands of clones, 80% recorded once. The specimen sequenced was PBMCs or T cells enriched from blood (not recorded which). All receptors come from a man aged 25 to 40 with acute COVID-19.

The chain is built from TRBV28 and TRBJ1-2; D ambiguous. This CDR3 has 11 residues. Trimming pared 4 bases from V and 4 bases from J, leaving 4 bases between. Germline V lookup: CDR1 MDHEN, CDR2 SYDVKM. The CDR3 sequence is CASSSIYGYTF. CDR3 DNA: TGTGCCAGCAGTTCCATCTATGGCTACACCTTC.

The J gene is TRBJ2-5, the V gene TRBV6-5; 9 bases map to TRBD1. CDR3 length: 12 residues. Unmatched junction bases numbered 3, after V lost 8 bases and J lost 5 bases. Germline V gene lookup returns CDR1 MNHEY and CDR2 SVGAGI. CDR3 DNA: TGTGCCAGCGGGACAGGGCGGGAGACCCAGTACTTC. It translates to CASGTGRETQYF.

This sequence joins TRBV4-2 and TRBJ1-6; a possible D gene is TRBD1 (6 bases). The germline V gene encodes CDR1 LGHNA and CDR2 YNFKEQ. The CDR3 length is 15 residues. Trimming shortened V by 0 bases and J by 8 bases, and 11 bases separated the two germline ends. CDR3 DNA sequence: TGTGCCAGCAGCCAAGATACAGGGAGGGATTCACCCCTCCACTTT. It translates to CASSQDTGRDSPLHF.

The genes are TRBV5-5 and TRBJ1-1; D gene unclear. The V end was cut by 0 bases, the J end by 4 bases, with 13 bases between. Germline-derived CDR1 and CDR2 are SGHKS and YYEKEE (reference sequence). CDR3 length equals 15 residues. The CDR3 DNA sequence: TGTGCCAGCAGCTTGGGGGAGGGCGGGTCCACTGAAGCTTTCTTT. This encodes CASSLGEGGSTEAFF. Using reference TRBV5-5 and TRBJ1-1 for the parts outside the CDR3, the full variable domain is DAGVTQSPTHLIKTRGQQVTLRCSPISGHKSVSWYQQVLGQGPQFIFQYYEKEERGRGNFPDRFSARQFPNYSSELNVNALLLGDSALYLCASSLGEGGSTEAFFGQGTRLTVV.

The chain carries TRBV11-2 and TRBJ1-3; D is undetermined. The CDR3 length is 14 residues. Germline assignment: CDR1 SGHAT and CDR2 FQNNGV. The germline V and J ends were trimmed by 1 base and 3 bases, with 7 bases remaining between them. CDR3: CASSLGGIGNTIYF. The CDR3 DNA reads TGTGCCAGCAGCTTAGGCGGTATTGGAAACACCATATATTTT.

The chain combines TRBV6-2 or TRBV6-3 with TRBJ1-2; TRBD1 might be the D (5 bases). Germline values: CDR1 MNHEY, CDR2 SVGEGT. CDR3 size: 12 residues. V was pared by 5 bases and J by 4 bases, with 8 bases between. CDR3: CASSDSTYGYTF. The DNA for the CDR3 is TGTGCCAGCAGTGACAGCACCTATGGCTACACCTTC.

The genes are TRBV5-1 and TRBJ1-1; TRBD1 matches at 7 bases. Per the germline V gene, CDR1 is SGHRS and CDR2 is YFSETQ. This CDR3 is built from 16 residues. Trimming at V came to 4 bases and at J to 8 bases, leaving 17 bases not matched to a gene. The CDR3 sequence is CASSPLPTGTEREAFF. In DNA form, the CDR3 reads TGCGCCAGCAGCCCGCTCCCCACCGGGACAGAGAGAGAAGCTTTCTTT.

CDR3 bases: TGTGCCAGCAGCCCCACAGGGATACCCTACGAGCAGTACTTC. This translates into CASSPTGIPYEQYF. The chain links TRBV3-1 (or the pseudogene TRBV3-2) to TRBJ2-7, with D possibly matching TRBD1 (6 bases). This CDR3 has 14 residues. The germline V and J ends were trimmed by 4 bases and 2 bases, with 12 bases remaining between them. Per germline, CDR1 LGHDT and CDR2 YNNKEL (reference sequence).

The J gene is TRBJ2-1, the V gene TRBV28; TRBD2 is a possible D gene (5 bases). CDR1 is MDHEN, CDR2 SYDVKM, per germline. The CDR3 is 16 amino acids. The ends were cut back, 3 bases at V and 0 bases at J, with 12 bases in the middle. The CDR3 DNA is TGTGCCAGCAGTTTTTACCGGGGTAGCTCCTACAATGAGCAGTTCTTC. Translated, it gives CASSFYRGSSYNEQFF.

This clone was found once. J is TRBJ1-1 and V is TRBV6-5; the D gene is possibly TRBD1 (6 bases). Trimming took off 6 bases at V and 11 bases at J, with 13 bases between the two ends. In germline, CDR1 is MNHEY, CDR2 SVGAGI. This CDR3 spans 11 amino acids. The CDR3 sequence is CASSNRVGAFF. CDR3 nucleotides: TGTGCCAGCAGCAACAGGGTTGGGGCTTTCTTT.

In its sample, this clone was seen once. V and J are TRBV6-5 and TRBJ2-1; 7 bases match TRBD1. The CDR3 sequence is 12 residues long. V dropped 4 bases and J dropped 8; count of bases not matched to a gene: 2. Germline values: CDR1 MNHEY, CDR2 SVGAGI. CDR3 sequence: CASSFRGYEQFF. CDR3 DNA: TGTGCCAGCAGTTTCAGGGGGTATGAGCAGTTCTTC.

This clone was detected only a few times. The chain employs TRBV5-5 and TRBJ1-6; D is possibly TRBD1 (6 bases). Germline V gene sequence: CDR1 SGHKS, CDR2 YYEKEE (reference sequence). Trimming cost V 0 bases and J 14 bases, with 12 bases left between them. CDR3 length: 13 residues. The CDR3 nucleotides are TGTGCCAGCAGCTTGGATAATGGACAGACCCTCCACTTT. It encodes CASSLDNGQTLHF.

The V gene is TRBV15, the J gene TRBJ1-5; no definite D call. This CDR3 comprises 16 residues. The germline CDR1 and CDR2 sequences are LNHNV and YYDKDF (reference sequence). V was shortened by 0 bases and J by 0 bases, with 9 bases between the two germline ends. CDR3 residues: CATSREPDVSNQPQHF. In DNA form, the CDR3 reads TGTGCCACCAGCAGAGAGCCAGATGTTAGCAATCAGCCCCAGCATTTT.

The V and J genes are TRBV6-5 and TRBJ1-1; D remains unclear. The CDR3 contains 14 residues. From germline, CDR1 is MNHEY and CDR2 SVGAGI. Trimming stripped 7 bases from V and 3 bases from J, with 15 bases between. The CDR3 nucleotides read TGTGCCAGCACCCGCCTCTATCTAGACACTGAAGCTTTCTTT. Residues: CASTRLYLDTEAFF.

This clone was recorded many times. The chain uses TRBV15 and TRBJ2-3; TRBD2 agrees at 7 bases. Germline trimming cut 9 bases from V and 0 bases from J; bases unmatched to any gene: 12. The CDR3 consists of 16 residues. The germline gives CDR1 LNHNV, CDR2 YYDKDF (reference sequence). CDR3 protein: CATARGDLTSTDTQYF. In nucleotides, the CDR3 is TGTGCCACTGCACGGGGGGATTTAACTAGCACAGATACGCAGTATTTT. Together with reference TRBV15 and TRBJ2-3, the CDR3 gives the full variable domain: DAMVIQNPRYQVTQFGKPVTLSCSQTLNHNVMYWYQQKSSQAPKLLFHYYDKDFNNEADTPDNFQSRRPNTSFCFLDIRSPGLGDTAMYLCATARGDLTSTDTQYFGPGTRLTVL.

The chain uses TRBV4-2 and TRBJ1-6; TRBD1 matches at 7 bases. From germline, CDR1 is LGHNA and CDR2 YNFKEQ. This CDR3 has 16 amino acids. Losses at the gene ends were 0 bases for V and 7 bases for J; bases not matched to a gene: 6. The CDR3 bases are TGTGCCAGCAGCCAAGAGACTCAGGGGGTGAATTCACCCCTCCACTTT. It translates to CASSQETQGVNSPLHF.

The gene calls are TRBV3-1 (or the pseudogene TRBV3-2) and TRBJ2-3, with D possibly matching TRBD2 (5 bases). Trimming shortened V by 2 bases and J by 6 bases, and 21 bases separated the two germline ends. The CDR3 has 17 residues. Germline loops: CDR1 LGHDT, CDR2 YNNKEL (reference sequence). CDR3 amino acids: CASSQQRDWHPGDTQYF. CDR3 in DNA: TGTGCCAGCAGCCAACAGAGGGATTGGCACCCCGGGGATACGCAGTATTTT.

The chain links TRBV18 to TRBJ2-7, with D tentatively TRBD1 (6 bases). Germline CDR1 and CDR2: KGHSH and LQKENI. CDR3 length equals 15 residues. Trimming removed 6 bases at V and 3 bases at J, with 18 bases between. CDR3 amino acids: CASSHRDRYYYEQYF. CDR3 bases: TGTGCCAGCTCGCACCGTGACAGGTATTACTACGAGCAGTACTTC.

In this sample, this clone turned up once. The CDR3 sequence is CASSYYGTGGVTEAFF. The CDR3 DNA reads TGTGCCAGCAGTTACTACGGGACAGGGGGAGTCACTGAAGCTTTCTTT. V and J are TRBV13 and TRBJ1-1; 11 bases fit TRBD1. In germline, CDR1 is PRHDT, CDR2 FYEKMQ (reference sequence). V dropped 6 bases and J dropped 4; count of bases not matched to a gene: 10. The CDR3 has 16 amino acids.